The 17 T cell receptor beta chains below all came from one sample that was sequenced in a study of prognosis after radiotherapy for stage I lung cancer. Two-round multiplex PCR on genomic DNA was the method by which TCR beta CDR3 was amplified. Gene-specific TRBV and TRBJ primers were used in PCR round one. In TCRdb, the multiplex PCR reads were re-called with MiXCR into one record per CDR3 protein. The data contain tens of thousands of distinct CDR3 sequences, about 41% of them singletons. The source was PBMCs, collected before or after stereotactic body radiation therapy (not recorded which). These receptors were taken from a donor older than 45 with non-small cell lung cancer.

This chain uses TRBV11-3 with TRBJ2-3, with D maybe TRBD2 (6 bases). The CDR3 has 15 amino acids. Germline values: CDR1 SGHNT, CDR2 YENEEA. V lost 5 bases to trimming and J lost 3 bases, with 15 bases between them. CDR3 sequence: CASSRFLAKTDTQYF. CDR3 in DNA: TGTGCCAGCAGCCGATTCCTAGCGAAGACAGATACGCAGTATTTT.

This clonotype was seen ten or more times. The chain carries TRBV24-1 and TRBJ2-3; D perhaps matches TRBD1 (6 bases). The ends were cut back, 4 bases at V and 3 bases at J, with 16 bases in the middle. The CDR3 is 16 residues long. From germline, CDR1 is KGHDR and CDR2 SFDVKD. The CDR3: CATSDSGHIKTDTQYF. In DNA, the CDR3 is TGTGCCACCAGTGACTCGGGACACATAAAAACAGATACGCAGTATTTT.

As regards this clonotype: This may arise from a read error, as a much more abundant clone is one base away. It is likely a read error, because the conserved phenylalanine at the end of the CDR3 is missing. CDR3 sequence reads: CASSLDSGTGIQYL. In DNA, the CDR3 is TGTGCCAGCAGCTTAGATAGCGGAACGGGCATTCAGTACCTC. This chain uses TRBV7-2 with TRBJ2-4, with D possibly being TRBD2 (6 bases). The length of the CDR3 is 14 residues. Trimming shortened V by 1 base and J by 9 bases, and 13 bases separated the two germline ends. Germline CDR1 reads SGHTA; CDR2 reads FQGNSA.

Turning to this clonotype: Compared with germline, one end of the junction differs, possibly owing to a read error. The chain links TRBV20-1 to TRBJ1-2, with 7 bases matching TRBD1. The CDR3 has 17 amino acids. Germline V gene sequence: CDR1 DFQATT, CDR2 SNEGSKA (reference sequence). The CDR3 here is CSARDPRQGWANYCYTF. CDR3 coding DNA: TGCAGTGCTAGAGATCCCAGACAGGGATGGGCTAACTATTGCTACACCTTC.

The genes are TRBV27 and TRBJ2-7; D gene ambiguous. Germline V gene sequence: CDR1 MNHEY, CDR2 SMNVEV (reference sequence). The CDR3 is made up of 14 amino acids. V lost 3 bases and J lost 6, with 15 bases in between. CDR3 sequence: CASSFGVRPGEQYF. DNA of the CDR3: TGTGCCAGCAGTTTTGGGGTCCGGCCGGGCGAGCAGTACTTC.

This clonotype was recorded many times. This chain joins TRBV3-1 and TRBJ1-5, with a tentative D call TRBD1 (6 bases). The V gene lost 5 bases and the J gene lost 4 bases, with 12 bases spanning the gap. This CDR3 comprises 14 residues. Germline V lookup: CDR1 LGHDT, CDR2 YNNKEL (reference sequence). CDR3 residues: CASSVGGRNQPQHF. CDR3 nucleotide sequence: TGTGCCAGCAGCGTAGGGGGTCGGAATCAGCCCCAGCATTTT.

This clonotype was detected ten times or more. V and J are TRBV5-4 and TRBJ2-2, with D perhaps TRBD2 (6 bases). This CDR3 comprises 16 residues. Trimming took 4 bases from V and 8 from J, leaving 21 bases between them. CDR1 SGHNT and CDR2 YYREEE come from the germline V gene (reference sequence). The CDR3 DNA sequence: TGTGCCAGCAGCCTAAAAGCGGAGGGTCTGGGAGGGGAGCTGTTTTTT. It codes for CASSLKAEGLGGELFF.

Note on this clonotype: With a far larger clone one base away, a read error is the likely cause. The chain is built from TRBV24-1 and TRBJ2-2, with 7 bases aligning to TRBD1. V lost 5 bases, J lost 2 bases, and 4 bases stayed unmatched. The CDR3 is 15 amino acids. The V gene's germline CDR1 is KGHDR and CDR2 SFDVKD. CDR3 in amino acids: CATSGRDSNTGELFF. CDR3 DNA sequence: TGTGCCACCAGTGGCCGGGACAGCAACACCGGGGAGCTGTTTTTT.

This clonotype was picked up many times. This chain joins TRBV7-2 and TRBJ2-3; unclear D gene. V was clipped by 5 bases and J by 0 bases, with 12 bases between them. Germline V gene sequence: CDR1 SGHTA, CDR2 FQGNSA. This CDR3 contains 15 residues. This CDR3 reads CASSPNQPSTDTQYF. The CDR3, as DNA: TGTGCCAGCAGCCCCAATCAGCCCAGCACAGATACGCAGTATTTT.

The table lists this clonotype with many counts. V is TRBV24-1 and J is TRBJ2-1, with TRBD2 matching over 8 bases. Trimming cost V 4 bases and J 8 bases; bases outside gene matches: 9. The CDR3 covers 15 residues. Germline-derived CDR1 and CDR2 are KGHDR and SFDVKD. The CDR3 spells CATSDSTVRGDEQFF. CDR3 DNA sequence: TGTGCCACCAGTGACTCGACGGTGCGGGGGGATGAGCAGTTCTTC.

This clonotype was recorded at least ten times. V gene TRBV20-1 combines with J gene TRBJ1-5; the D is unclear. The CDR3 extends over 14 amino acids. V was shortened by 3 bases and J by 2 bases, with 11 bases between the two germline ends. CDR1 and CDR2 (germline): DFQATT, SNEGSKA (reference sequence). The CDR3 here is CSASPAVGNQPQHF. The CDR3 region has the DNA TGCAGTGCTAGTCCAGCTGTTGGCAATCAGCCCCAGCATTTT.

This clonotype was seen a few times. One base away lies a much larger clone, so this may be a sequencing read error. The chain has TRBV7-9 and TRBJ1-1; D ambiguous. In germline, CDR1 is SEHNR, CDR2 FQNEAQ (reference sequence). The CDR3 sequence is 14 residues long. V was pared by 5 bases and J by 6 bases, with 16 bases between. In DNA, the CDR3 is TGTGCCAGCAGCGTAGATTCTGGCCCCGCTGAAGCTTTCTTT. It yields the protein CASSVDSGPAEAFF.

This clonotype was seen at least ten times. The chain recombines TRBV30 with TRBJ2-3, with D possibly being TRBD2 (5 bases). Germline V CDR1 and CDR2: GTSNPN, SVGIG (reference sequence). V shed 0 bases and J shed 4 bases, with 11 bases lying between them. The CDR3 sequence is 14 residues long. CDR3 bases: TGTGCCTGGAGTGTACTAGGAGGAGCAGATACGCAGTATTTT. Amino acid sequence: CAWSVLGGADTQYF.

The CDR3 region has the DNA TGCAGTGCTAGGGGCAACTCCTACGAGCAGTACTTC. Translated, it gives CSARGNSYEQYF. The chain is built from TRBV20-1 and TRBJ2-7; D is undetermined. Trimming stripped 3 bases from V and 0 bases from J, with 6 bases between. From germline, CDR1 is DFQATT and CDR2 SNEGSKA (reference sequence). The CDR3 spans 12 residues.

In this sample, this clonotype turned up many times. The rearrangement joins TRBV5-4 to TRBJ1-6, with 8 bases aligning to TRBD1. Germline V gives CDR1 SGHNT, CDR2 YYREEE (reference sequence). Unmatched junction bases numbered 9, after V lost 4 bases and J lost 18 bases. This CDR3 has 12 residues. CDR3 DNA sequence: TGTGCCAGCAGCAAGGACAGGGCGCCACCCCACTTT. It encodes CASSKDRAPPHF.

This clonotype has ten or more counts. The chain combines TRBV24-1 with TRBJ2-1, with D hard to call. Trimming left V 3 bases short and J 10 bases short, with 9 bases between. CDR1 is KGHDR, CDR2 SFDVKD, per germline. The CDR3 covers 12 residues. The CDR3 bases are TGTGCCACCAGTGATACCCTCCGGGAGCAGTTCTTC. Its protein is CATSDTLREQFF.

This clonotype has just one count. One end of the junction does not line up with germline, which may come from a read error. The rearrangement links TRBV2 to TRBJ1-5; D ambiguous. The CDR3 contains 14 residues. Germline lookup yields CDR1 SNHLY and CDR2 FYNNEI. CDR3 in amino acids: CASSYQCSNQPHHF. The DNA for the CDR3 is TGTGCCAGCAGTTACCAGTGTTCCAATCAGCCCCATCATTTT.